This T cell receptor (beta chain) originates from a study of cytomegalovirus exposure and HLA in healthy donors. Study details: The same platform used for the 666 first-cohort repertoires was also used for the 95 to 150 validation repertoires, as a later analysis reported.

Study results and caveats: As was reported, the classifier diagnosed cytomegalovirus status with high specificity and sensitivity. The CMV antigen specificity of a few CMV-associated chains was confirmed through in vitro analysis.

As for this clone: Its antigen is undetermined.

The assay was immunoSEQ multiplex PCR, and TCRdb's table has in-frame clones only and misses some. The sample contains about 150,000 clones, 75% to 90% of which appear only once. The donors were members of the roughly 120-subject validation cohort (separate from the 666-subject first cohort). This receptor was obtained from a woman in her twenties or thirties in good health and CMV-seropositive. Sequenced input: PBMCs.

Written as DNA, the CDR3 is TGCGCCAGCAGCCAGGGGGTCGCGGGGCAGCCCCAGCATTTT. This codes for CASSQGVAGQPQHF. The chain is built from TRBV5-1 and TRBJ1-5; TRBD1 matches 7 bases. Germline CDR1 is SGHRS and CDR2 is YFSETQ. The CDR3 consists of 14 residues. The junction had 8 bases not matched to a gene; V was cut back by 4 bases and J by 7 bases.